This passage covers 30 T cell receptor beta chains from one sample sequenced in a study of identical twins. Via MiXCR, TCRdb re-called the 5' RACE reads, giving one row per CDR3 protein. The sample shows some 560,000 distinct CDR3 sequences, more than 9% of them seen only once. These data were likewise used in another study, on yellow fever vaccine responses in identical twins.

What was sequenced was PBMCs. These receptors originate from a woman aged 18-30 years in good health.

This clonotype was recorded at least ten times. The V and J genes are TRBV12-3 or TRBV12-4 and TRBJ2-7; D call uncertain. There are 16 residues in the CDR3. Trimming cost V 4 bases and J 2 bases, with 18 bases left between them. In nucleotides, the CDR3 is TGTGCCAGCAGTTCAAGTCCACCAACCCCCCCCTACGAGCAGTACTTC. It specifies CASSSSPPTPPYEQYF.

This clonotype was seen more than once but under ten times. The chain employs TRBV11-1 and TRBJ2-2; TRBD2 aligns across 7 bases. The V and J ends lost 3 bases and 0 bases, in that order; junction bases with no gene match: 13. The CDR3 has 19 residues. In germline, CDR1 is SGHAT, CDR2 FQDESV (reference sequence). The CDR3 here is CASSFGGNQNYANTGELFF. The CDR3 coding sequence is TGTGCCAGCAGCTTCGGGGGGAATCAAAACTACGCGAACACCGGGGAGCTGTTTTTT. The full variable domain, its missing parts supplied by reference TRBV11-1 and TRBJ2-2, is EAEVAQSPRYKITEKSQAVAFWCDPISGHATLYWYRQILGQGPELLVQFQDESVVDDSQLPKDRFSAERLKGVDSTLKIQPAELGDSAMYLCASSFGGNQNYANTGELFFGEGSRLTVL.

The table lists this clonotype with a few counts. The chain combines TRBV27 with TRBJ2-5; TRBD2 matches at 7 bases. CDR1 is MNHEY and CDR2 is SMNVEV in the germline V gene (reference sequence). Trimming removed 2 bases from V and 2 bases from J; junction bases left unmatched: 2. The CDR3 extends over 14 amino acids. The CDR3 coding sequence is TGTGCCAGCAGTTTAACAGCGGGACAAGAGACCCAGTACTTC. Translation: CASSLTAGQETQYF.

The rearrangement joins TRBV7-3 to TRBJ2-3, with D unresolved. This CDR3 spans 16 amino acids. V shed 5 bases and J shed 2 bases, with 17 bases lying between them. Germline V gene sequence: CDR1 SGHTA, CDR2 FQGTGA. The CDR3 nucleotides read TGTGCCAGCAGCCTAAACGGACCGTTATCCACAGATACGCAGTATTTT. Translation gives CASSLNGPLSTDTQYF.

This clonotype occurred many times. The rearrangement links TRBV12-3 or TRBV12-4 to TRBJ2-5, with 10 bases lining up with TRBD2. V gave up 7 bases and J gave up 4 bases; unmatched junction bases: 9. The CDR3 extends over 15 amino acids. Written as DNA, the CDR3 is TGTGCCAGCACCACGGGACTAGCGATGGGAGAGACCCAGTACTTC. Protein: CASTTGLAMGETQYF.

The CDR3 DNA reads as TGTGCCAGCAGTTTCAAGGTCCGGGAGACCCAGTACTTC. It encodes CASSFKVRETQYF. V gene TRBV12-3 or TRBV12-4 combines with J gene TRBJ2-5; D not resolved. The CDR3 has 13 amino acids. Trimming left V 3 bases short and J 5 bases short, with 10 bases between.

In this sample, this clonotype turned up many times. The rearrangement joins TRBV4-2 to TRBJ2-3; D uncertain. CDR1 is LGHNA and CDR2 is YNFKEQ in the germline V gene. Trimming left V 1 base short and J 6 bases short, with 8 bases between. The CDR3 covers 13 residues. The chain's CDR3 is CASSQGYDDTQYF. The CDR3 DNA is TGTGCCAGCAGCCAAGGATACGACGATACGCAGTATTTT.

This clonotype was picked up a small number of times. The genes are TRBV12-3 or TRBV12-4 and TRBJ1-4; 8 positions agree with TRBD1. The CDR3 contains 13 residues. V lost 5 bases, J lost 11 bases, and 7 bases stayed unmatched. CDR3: CASSTGQGRKLFF. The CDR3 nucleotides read TGTGCCAGCAGTACCGGACAGGGCCGGAAACTGTTTTTT.

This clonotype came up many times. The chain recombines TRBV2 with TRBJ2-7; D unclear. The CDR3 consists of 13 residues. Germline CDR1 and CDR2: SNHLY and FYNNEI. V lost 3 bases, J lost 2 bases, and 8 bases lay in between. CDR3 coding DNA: TGTGCCAGCAGTGATAAGTCAGCCTACGAGCAGTACTTC. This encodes CASSDKSAYEQYF.

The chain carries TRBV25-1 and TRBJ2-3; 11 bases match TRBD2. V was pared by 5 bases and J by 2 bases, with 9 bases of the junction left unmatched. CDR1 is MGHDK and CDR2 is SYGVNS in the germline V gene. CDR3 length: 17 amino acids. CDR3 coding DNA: TGTGCCAGCAGTTACCGACTAGCGGGGCCTAACACAGATACGCAGTATTTT. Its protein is CASSYRLAGPNTDTQYF.

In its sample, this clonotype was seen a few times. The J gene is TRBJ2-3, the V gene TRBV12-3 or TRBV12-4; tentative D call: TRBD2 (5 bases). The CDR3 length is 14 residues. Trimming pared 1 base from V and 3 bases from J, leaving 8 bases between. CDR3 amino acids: CASSLVGNTDTQYF. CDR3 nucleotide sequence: TGTGCCAGCAGTTTAGTCGGGAATACAGATACGCAGTATTTT.

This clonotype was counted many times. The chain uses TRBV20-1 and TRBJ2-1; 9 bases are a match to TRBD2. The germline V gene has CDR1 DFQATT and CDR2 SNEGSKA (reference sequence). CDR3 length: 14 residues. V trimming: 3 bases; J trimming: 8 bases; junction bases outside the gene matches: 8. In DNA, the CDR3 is TGCAGTGCTAGTTTAGCGGGAGCCTGGGATGAGCAGTTCTTC. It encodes CSASLAGAWDEQFF.

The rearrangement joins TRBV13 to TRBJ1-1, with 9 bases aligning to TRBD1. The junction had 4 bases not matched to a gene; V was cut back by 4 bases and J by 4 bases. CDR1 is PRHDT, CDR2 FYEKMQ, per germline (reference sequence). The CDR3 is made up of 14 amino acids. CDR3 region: CASSSYRGPTEAFF. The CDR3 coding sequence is TGTGCCAGCAGCTCCTACAGGGGGCCCACTGAAGCTTTCTTT.

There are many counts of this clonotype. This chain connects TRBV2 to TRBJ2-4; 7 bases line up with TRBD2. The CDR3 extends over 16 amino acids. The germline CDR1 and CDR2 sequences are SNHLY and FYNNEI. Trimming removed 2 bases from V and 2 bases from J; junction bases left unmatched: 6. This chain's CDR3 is CASSEYTSATKNIQYF. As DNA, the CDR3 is TGTGCCAGCAGTGAATATACTAGCGCGACCAAAAACATTCAGTACTTC.

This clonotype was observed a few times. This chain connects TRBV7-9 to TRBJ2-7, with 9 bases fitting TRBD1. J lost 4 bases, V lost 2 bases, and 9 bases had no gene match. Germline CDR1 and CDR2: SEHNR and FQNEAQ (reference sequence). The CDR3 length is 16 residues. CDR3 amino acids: CASSLLRQGVQYEQYF. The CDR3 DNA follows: TGTGCCAGCAGCTTACTAAGACAGGGGGTTCAATACGAGCAGTACTTC. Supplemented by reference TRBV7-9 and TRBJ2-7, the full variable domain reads DTGVSQNPRHKITKRGQNVTFRCDPISEHNRLYWYRQTLGQGPEFLTYFQNEAQLEKSRLLSDRFSAERPKGSFSTLEIQRTEQGDSAMYLCASSLLRQGVQYEQYFGPGTRLTVT.

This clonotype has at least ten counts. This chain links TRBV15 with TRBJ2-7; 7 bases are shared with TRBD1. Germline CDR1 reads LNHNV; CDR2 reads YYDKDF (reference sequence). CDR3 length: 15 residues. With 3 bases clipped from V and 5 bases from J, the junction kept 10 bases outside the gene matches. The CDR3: CATSSGTVPKDEQYF. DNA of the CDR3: TGTGCCACCAGCAGCGGGACAGTCCCCAAGGACGAGCAGTACTTC.

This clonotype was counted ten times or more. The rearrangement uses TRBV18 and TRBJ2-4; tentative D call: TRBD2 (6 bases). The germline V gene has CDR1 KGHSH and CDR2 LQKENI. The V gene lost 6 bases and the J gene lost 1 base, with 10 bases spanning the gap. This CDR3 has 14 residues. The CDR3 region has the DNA TGTGCCAGCTCTATCGGGAGCGCCAAAAACATTCAGTACTTC. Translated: CASSIGSAKNIQYF.

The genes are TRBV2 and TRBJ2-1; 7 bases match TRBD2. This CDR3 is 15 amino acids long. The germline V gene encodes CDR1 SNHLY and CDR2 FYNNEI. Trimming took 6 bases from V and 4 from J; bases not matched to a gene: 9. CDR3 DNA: TGTGCCAGCAGCAAAGGACTAGTAGAATACAATGAGCAGTTCTTC. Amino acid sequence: CASSKGLVEYNEQFF.

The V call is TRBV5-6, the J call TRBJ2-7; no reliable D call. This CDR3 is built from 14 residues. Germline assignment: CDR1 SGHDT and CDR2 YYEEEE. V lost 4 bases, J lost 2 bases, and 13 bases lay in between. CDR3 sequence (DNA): TGTGCCAGCAGCCCCGGGCTCCCGACCTACGAGCAGTACTTC. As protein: CASSPGLPTYEQYF.

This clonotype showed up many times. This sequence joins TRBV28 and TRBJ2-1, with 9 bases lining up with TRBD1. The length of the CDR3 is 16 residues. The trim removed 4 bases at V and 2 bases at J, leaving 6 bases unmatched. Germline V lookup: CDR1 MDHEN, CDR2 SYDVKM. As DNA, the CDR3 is TGTGCCAGCAGTTCACGCCGGGACAGGGCCTACAATGAGCAGTTCTTC. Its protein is CASSSRRDRAYNEQFF.

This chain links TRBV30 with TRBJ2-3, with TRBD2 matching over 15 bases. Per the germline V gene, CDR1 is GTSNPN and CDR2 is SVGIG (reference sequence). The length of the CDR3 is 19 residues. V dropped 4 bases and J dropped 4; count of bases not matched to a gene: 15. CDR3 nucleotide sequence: TGTGCCTGGACCGGGACTAGCGGGAGGCACGTTTCCCGTGCAGATACGCAGTATTTT. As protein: CAWTGTSGRHVSRADTQYF.

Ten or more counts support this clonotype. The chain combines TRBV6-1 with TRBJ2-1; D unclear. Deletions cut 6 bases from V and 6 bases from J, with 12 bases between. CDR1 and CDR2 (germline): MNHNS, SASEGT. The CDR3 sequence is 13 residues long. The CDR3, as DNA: TGTGCCAGCAGGGACGACCCCGCCAATGAGCAGTTCTTC. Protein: CASRDDPANEQFF.

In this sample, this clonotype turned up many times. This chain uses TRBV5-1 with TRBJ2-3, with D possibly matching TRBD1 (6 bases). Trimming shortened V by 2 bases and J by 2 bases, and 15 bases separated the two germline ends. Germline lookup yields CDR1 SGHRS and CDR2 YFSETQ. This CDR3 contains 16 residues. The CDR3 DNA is TGCGCCAGCAGCTTTTTCTCAGGGGTGTTCACAGATACGCAGTATTTT. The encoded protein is CASSFFSGVFTDTQYF.

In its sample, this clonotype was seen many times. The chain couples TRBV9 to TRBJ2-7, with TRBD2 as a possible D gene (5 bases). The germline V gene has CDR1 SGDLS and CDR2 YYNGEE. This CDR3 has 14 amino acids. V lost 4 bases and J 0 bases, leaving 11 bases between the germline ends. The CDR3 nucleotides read TGTGCCAGCAGCAGGTTGGAGGACTCCTACGAGCAGTACTTC. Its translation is CASSRLEDSYEQYF.

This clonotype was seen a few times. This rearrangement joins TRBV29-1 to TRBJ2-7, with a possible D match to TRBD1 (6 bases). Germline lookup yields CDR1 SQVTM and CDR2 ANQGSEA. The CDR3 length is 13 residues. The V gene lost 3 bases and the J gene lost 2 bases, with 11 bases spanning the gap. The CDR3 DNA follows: TGCAGCGTTGAGACACAGGGTACCTACGAGCAGTACTTC. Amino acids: CSVETQGTYEQYF.

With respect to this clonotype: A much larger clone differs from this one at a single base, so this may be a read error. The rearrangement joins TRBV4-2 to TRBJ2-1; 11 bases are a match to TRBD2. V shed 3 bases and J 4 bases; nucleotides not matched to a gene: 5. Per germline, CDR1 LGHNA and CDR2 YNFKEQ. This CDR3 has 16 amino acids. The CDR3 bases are TGTGCCAGCAGCCAGGAGACTAGCGGGGTTTACAATGAGCAGTTCTTC. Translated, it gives CASSQETSGVYNEQFF.

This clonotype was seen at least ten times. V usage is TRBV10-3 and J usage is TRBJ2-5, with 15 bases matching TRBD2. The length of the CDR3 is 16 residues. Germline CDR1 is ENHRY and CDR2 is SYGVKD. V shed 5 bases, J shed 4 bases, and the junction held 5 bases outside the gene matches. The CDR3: CAISPGLAGGGETQYF. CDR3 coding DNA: TGTGCCATCAGTCCGGGACTAGCGGGGGGAGGAGAGACCCAGTACTTC.

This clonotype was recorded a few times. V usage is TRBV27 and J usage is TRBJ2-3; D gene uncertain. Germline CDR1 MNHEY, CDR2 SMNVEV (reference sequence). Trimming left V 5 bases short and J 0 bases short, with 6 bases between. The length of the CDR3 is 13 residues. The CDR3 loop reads CASSGPSTDTQYF. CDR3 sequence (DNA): TGTGCCAGCAGTGGGCCTAGCACAGATACGCAGTATTTT.

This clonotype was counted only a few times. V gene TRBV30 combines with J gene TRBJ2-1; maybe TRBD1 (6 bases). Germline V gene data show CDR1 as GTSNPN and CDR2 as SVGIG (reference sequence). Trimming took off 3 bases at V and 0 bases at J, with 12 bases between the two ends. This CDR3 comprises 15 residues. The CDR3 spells CAWSLGQSSYNEQFF. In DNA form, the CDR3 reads TGTGCCTGGAGCCTGGGACAAAGCTCCTACAATGAGCAGTTCTTC.

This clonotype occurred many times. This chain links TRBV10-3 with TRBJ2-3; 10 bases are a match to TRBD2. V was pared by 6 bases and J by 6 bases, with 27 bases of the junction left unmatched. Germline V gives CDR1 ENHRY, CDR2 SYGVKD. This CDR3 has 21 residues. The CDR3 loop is CAIRDRDKGTSSGGPPDTQYF. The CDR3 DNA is TGTGCCATCAGGGACCGGGACAAGGGAACTTCTAGCGGGGGCCCACCGGATACGCAGTATTTT.